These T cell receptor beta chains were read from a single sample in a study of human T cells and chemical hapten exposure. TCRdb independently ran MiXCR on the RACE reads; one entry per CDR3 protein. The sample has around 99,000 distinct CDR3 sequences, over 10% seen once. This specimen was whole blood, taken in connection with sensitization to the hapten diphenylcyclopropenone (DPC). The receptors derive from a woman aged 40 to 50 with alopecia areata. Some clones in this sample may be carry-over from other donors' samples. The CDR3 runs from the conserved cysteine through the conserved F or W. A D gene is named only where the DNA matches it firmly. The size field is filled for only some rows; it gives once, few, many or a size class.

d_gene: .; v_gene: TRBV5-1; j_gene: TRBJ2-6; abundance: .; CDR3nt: TGCGCCAGCAGCTTGTCAGTTGGGCAGAGCCTCTCTGGGGCCAACGTCCTGACTTTC; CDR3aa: CASSLSVGQSLSGANVLTF
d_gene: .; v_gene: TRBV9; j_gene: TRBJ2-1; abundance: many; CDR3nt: TGTGCCAGCAGCGTAGAGGGGGAGGGTTTGTATGAGCAGTTCTTC; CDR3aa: CASSVEGEGLYEQFF
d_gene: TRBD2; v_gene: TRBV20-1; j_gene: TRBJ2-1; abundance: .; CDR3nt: TGCAGTGCTAGCCCGGGACTAGCAACCTACAATGAGCAGTTCTTC; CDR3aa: CSASPGLATYNEQFF
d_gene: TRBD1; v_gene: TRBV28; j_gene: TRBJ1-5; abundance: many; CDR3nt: TGTGCCAGTCAAACGGGACAGCCCTCATCGCCCCAGCATTTT; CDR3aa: CASQTGQPSSPQHF
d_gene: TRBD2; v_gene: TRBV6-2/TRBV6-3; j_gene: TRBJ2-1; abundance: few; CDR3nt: TGTGCCAGCAGCCCCTGGGACTATTACAATGAGCAGTTCTTC; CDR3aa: CASSPWDYYNEQFF
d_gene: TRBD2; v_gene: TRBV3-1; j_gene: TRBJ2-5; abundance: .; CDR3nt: TGTGCCAGCAGCCAATTTATAGCGGGAGAAGGAGAGACCCAGTACTTC; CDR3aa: CASSQFIAGEGETQYF
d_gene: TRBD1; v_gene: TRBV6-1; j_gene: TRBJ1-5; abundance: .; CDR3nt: TGTGCCACTTACGACAGGGAAGGTCAGCCCCAGCATTTT; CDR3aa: CATYDREGQPQHF
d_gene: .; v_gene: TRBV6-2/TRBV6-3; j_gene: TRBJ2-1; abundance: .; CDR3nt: TGTGCCAGCAGTTACAGGCCACCCTCCTACAATGAGCAGTTCTTC; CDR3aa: CASSYRPPSYNEQFF
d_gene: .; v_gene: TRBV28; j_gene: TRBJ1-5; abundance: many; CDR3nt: TGTGCCAGCCGCCACCTCCCCTCCGCTCAGCCCCAGCATTTT; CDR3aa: CASRHLPSAQPQHF
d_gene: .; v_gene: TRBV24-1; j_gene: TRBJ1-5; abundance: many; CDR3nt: TGTGCCACCAGAGGACGGATTCATCAGCCCCAGCATTTT; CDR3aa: CATRGRIHQPQHF
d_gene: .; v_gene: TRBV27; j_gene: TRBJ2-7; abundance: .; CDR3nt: TGTGCCAGCAGTTACTCGGGAACCTACGAGCAGTACTTC; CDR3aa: CASSYSGTYEQYF
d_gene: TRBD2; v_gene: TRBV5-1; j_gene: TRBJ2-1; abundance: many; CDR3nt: TGCGCCAGCAGCGGACTAGCGGGAGGGCCCTCCTACAATGAGCAGTTCTTC; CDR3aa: CASSGLAGGPSYNEQFF
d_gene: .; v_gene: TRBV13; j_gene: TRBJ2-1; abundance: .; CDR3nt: TGTGCCAGCAGCTTAACTAACCGTCTTCGGGATGAGCAGTTCTTC; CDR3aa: CASSLTNRLRDEQFF
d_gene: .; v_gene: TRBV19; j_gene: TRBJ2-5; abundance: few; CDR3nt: TGTGCCAGTAGGGGGTACCAAGAGACCCAGTACTTC; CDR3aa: CASRGYQETQYF
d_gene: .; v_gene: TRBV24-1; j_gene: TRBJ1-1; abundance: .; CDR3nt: TGTGCCACCCGCAGTGGCATGAACACTGAAGCTTTCTTT; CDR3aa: CATRSGMNTEAFF
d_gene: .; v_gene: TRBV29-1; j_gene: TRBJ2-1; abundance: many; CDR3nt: TGCAGCGGAGCTTTCGGGGAAATTGAGCAGTTCTTC; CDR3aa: CSGAFGEIEQFF
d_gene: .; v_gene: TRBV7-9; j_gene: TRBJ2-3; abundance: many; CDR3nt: TGTGCCAGCAGCCCACAGCGGGCGGGCACAGATACGCAGTATTTT; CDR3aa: CASSPQRAGTDTQYF
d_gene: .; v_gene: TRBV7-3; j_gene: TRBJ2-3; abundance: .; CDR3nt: TGTGCCAGCAGCTTAACGATGTCGGGTACGCAGTATTTT; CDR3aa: CASSLTMSGTQYF
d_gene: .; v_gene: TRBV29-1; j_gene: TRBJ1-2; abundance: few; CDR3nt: TGCAGCGTTTTTAAGCCCAGGGGCGACTATGGCTACACCTTC; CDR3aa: CSVFKPRGDYGYTF
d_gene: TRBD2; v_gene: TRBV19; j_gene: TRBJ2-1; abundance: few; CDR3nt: TGTGCCAGTGGCGGCGGGACTAGCGATGCGGGTGAGCAGTTCTTC; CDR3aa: CASGGGTSDAGEQFF
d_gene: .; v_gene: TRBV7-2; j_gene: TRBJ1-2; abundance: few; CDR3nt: TGTGCCAGCAGCTTACGAAAGGGCTATGGCTACACCTTC; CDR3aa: CASSLRKGYGYTF
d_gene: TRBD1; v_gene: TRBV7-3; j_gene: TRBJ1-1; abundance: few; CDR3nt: TGTGCCAGCAGCTTAACCAGGGGGCTGGGAGGCACTGAAGCTTTCTTT; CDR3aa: CASSLTRGLGGTEAFF
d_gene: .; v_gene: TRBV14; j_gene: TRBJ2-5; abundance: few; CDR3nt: TGTGCCAGCAGCCAAATCCCGTTGGTGCAAGAGACCCAGTACTTC; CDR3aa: CASSQIPLVQETQYF
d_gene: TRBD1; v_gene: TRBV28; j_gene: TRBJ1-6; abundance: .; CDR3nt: TGTGCCAGCAGTGTCGGACAGGGGTGGTCACCCCTCCACTTT; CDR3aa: CASSVGQGWSPLHF
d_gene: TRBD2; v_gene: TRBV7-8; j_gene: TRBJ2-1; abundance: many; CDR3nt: TGTGCCAGCAGCACTCACAGCGGGACCACCTACAATGAGCAGTTCTTC; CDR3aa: CASSTHSGTTYNEQFF
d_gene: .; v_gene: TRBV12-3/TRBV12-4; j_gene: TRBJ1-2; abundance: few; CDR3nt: TGTGCCAGCAGTTTGGGCAGGAATGGCGGCTACACCTTC; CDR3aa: CASSLGRNGGYTF
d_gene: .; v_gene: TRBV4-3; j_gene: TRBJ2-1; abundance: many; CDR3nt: TGCGCCAGCAGCCAAGAGTGGGGCGGATACAATGAGCAGTTCTTC; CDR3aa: CASSQEWGGYNEQFF
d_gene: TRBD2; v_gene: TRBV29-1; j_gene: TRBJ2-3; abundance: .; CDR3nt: TGCAGCGCCGGACAGCGTAGCGGGAGTTTCGCAGATACGCAGTATTTT; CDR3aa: CSAGQRSGSFADTQYF
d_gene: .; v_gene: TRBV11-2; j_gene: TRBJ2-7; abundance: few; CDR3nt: TGTGCCAGCAGCTTAAACGGCTTGTCCTACGAGCAGTACTTC; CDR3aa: CASSLNGLSYEQYF